The sequence of this TCR beta chain was determined in a study of metastatic and nonmetastatic thyroid tumors. Before thyroid surgery, none of the patients had received any treatment. The CDR3 is made up of 14 amino acids. V shed 2 bases and J shed 1 base, with 7 bases lying between them. CDR1 and CDR2 from the germline V gene are SGHTA and FQGTGA. TCRdb reprocessed the PCR reads using MiXCR. The sample consists of about 17,000 clones, more than 30% of them appearing once. Sequencing input: tumor tissue. The chain uses TRBV7-3 and TRBJ2-3; D not certain. This clonotype originated in a female donor with papillary thyroid cancer or a benign thyroid nodule (not recorded which). Some clones in this sample may be carry-over from other donors' samples. The CDR3 is CASSLFPGTDTQYF. The DNA of the CDR3 is TGTGCCAGCAGCTTATTCCCAGGCACAGATACGCAGTATTTT.